A selection of T cell receptor beta chains follows, all from one sample in a study of beta chain features in type 1 diabetes. Assay used: immunoSEQ multiplex PCR; TCRdb lists only in-frame clones, some missing. The table includes around 430,000 clones, 30% detected once. The sequencing sample was made of naive CD4+ T cells from blood. These receptor sequences come from a man aged 18 to 29 in good health. The CDR3 runs from the conserved cysteine through the conserved F or W. The D gene is left open where the match is weak. Clone size appears in some rows only: once, few, many, or a class for an expanded clone.

DNA: TGTGCCAGCAGTTTCGACAGCCTCATGAACACTGAAGCTTTCTTT
CDR3: CASSFDSLMNTEAFF
J: TRBJ1-1
size: NA
V: TRBV7-2
length: 15
D: NA

DNA: TGCGCCAGCAGCCAAGATGCGTCGGAGAGGGAGACCCAGTACTTC
CDR3: CASSQDASERETQYF
J: TRBJ2-5
size: few
V: TRBV4-3
length: 15
D: NA

DNA: TGTGCCAGCAGCTTCATAGTCCGAGGAACCTACAATGAGCAGTTCTTC
CDR3: CASSFIVRGTYNEQFF
J: TRBJ2-1
size: NA
V: TRBV5-4
length: 16
D: NA

DNA: TGTGCCAGCAGTTTATTTGATAGTTACAATGAGCAGTTCTTC
CDR3: CASSLFDSYNEQFF
J: TRBJ2-1
size: NA
V: TRBV28
length: 14
D: NA

DNA: TGCAGCGTTGAAGCGTACGGTAATGAAAAACTGTTTTTT
CDR3: CSVEAYGNEKLFF
J: TRBJ1-4
size: NA
V: TRBV29-1
length: 13
D: NA

DNA: TGCAGCGTTATTAGCGGGCCCTCCTACAATGAGCAGTTCTTC
CDR3: CSVISGPSYNEQFF
J: TRBJ2-1
size: NA
V: TRBV29-1
length: 14
D: TRBD2

DNA: TGCAGCGTTGAAAGGCGACAGGCCAAGCATGGCTACACCTTC
CDR3: CSVERRQAKHGYTF
J: TRBJ1-2
size: few
V: TRBV29-1
length: 14
D: NA

DNA: TGTGCCTGCGGGAGGGCAGGGGCTTTCAATGAGCAGTTCTTC
CDR3: CACGRAGAFNEQFF
J: TRBJ2-1
size: few
V: TRBV30
length: 14
D: TRBD2

DNA: TGTGCCAGCAGTAGGTTATCCTCCTACGAGCAGTACTTC
CDR3: CASSRLSSYEQYF
J: TRBJ2-7
size: NA
V: TRBV7-2
length: 13
D: NA

DNA: TGTGCCAGCAGTTACTCGATGGTGGGGCCCAATCAGCCCCAGCATTTT
CDR3: CASSYSMVGPNQPQHF
J: TRBJ1-5
size: few
V: TRBV6-5
length: 16
D: NA

DNA: TGTGCCAGCAGTCCCTCGGGCACCTACGAGCAGTACTTC
CDR3: CASSPSGTYEQYF
J: TRBJ2-7
size: NA
V: TRBV28
length: 13
D: NA

DNA: TGTGCCTCCGTGGAGGGTGGGTCCTACGAGCAGTACTTC
CDR3: CASVEGGSYEQYF
J: TRBJ2-7
size: NA
V: TRBV30
length: 13
D: NA

DNA: TGTGCCAGCAGCGAGGGGGGGCACGAGCAGTACTTC
CDR3: CASSEGGHEQYF
J: TRBJ2-7
size: NA
V: TRBV9
length: 12
D: NA

DNA: TGCAGCGTTGAAACCCTAGAGACCCAGTACTTC
CDR3: CSVETLETQYF
J: TRBJ2-5
size: NA
V: TRBV29-1
length: 11
D: NA

DNA: TGTGCCTGGAGTAGGCGGGTCGGGGATGGGGCTTTCTTT
CDR3: CAWSRRVGDGAFF
J: TRBJ1-1
size: once
V: TRBV30
length: 13
D: NA

DNA: TGTGCCAGCAGCCAAGAACTCAGGGGCCTTACCAATGAGCAGTTCTTC
CDR3: CASSQELRGLTNEQFF
J: TRBJ2-1
size: few
V: TRBV4-2
length: 16
D: NA

DNA: TGTGCCAGCAGCAAAGTGCCAGGGCCCTACGAGCAGTACTTC
CDR3: CASSKVPGPYEQYF
J: TRBJ2-7
size: few
V: TRBV9
length: 14
D: NA

DNA: TGCGCCAGCAGCTTGGCTCCTAGCGGGATAGGCAATGAGCAGTTCTTC
CDR3: CASSLAPSGIGNEQFF
J: TRBJ2-1
size: NA
V: TRBV5-1
length: 16
D: TRBD2

DNA: TGTGCCAGCAGCTTGGAAAGCGGGAGGGGAAGGGTCAAAAACATTCAGTACTTC
CDR3: CASSLESGRGRVKNIQYF
J: TRBJ2-4
size: NA
V: TRBV5-4
length: 18
D: TRBD2

DNA: TGTGCCAGCAGTGCACTTGCGGCCGAGCAGTTCTTC
CDR3: CASSALAAEQFF
J: TRBJ2-1
size: NA
V: TRBV9
length: 12
D: NA

DNA: TGTGCCAGCAGCTTTAGCGGAAATGAGCAGTTCTTC
CDR3: CASSFSGNEQFF
J: TRBJ2-1
size: NA
V: TRBV7-2
length: 12
D: NA

DNA: TGTGCCAGCAGTGTCCAAGAGACCCAGTACTTC
CDR3: CASSVQETQYF
J: TRBJ2-5
size: few
V: TRBV2
length: 11
D: NA

DNA: TGTGCCAGCAGTGGACATCGTGGGGGCCAAGAGACCCAGTACTTC
CDR3: CASSGHRGGQETQYF
J: TRBJ2-5
size: NA
V: TRBV25-1
length: 15
D: NA

DNA: TGTGCCAGCAGTGAATTGGGGGCCCAGTACTTC
CDR3: CASSELGAQYF
J: TRBJ2-5
size: NA
V: TRBV6-1
length: 11
D: NA

DNA: TGCAGCGTGGGGACTAGCGGGCTGGGAGATACGCAGTATTTT
CDR3: CSVGTSGLGDTQYF
J: TRBJ2-3
size: NA
V: TRBV29-1
length: 14
D: TRBD2

DNA: TGTGCCAGCAGCAAAGGACTAGCGGGAGTAGAGACCCAGTACTTC
CDR3: CASSKGLAGVETQYF
J: TRBJ2-5
size: few
V: TRBV7-2
length: 15
D: TRBD2

DNA: TGCAGCGTTGTCGAGGGGAGGACTGAAGCTTTCTTT
CDR3: CSVVEGRTEAFF
J: TRBJ1-1
size: NA
V: TRBV29-1
length: 12
D: NA

DNA: TGCAGCGTTGAAGATGGGATGTATGAAGCTTTCTTT
CDR3: CSVEDGMYEAFF
J: TRBJ1-1
size: NA
V: TRBV29-1
length: 12
D: NA

DNA: TGTGCCATCAACGTGGACAGCGAGGCTGGCTACACCTTC
CDR3: CAINVDSEAGYTF
J: TRBJ1-2
size: few
V: TRBV10-3
length: 13
D: NA

DNA: TGTGCCAGCAGCCAAGATTTAGCGGGACTAGCGGTAGCCAAAAACATTCAGTACTTC
CDR3: CASSQDLAGLAVAKNIQYF
J: TRBJ2-4
size: few
V: TRBV4-2
length: 19
D: TRBD2

DNA: TGCGCCAGCAGCCAAGAAATGGCAGTCTCCTACGAGCAGTACTTC
CDR3: CASSQEMAVSYEQYF
J: TRBJ2-7
size: few
V: TRBV4-3
length: 15
D: NA

DNA: TGTGCCAGCAGCTGGACTAGCGGCTACGAGCAGTACTTC
CDR3: CASSWTSGYEQYF
J: TRBJ2-7
size: few
V: TRBV7-2
length: 13
D: TRBD2

DNA: TGCGCCAGCAGAAGCGGGAGGACGGAGACCCAGTACTTC
CDR3: CASRSGRTETQYF
J: TRBJ2-5
size: NA
V: TRBV4-1
length: 13
D: TRBD2

DNA: TGCGCCAGCAGCTTGGCTGGGCGTAGCTGGGCAGATACGCAGTATTTT
CDR3: CASSLAGRSWADTQYF
J: TRBJ2-3
size: NA
V: TRBV5-1
length: 16
D: NA

DNA: TGTGCCAGCAGTGGAGACTTAGCCAAAAACATTCAGTACTTC
CDR3: CASSGDLAKNIQYF
J: TRBJ2-4
size: NA
V: TRBV25-1
length: 14
D: NA

DNA: TGTGCCAGCAGCTTAACAGATACGCAGTATTTT
CDR3: CASSLTDTQYF
J: TRBJ2-3
size: few
V: TRBV11-1
length: 11
D: NA

DNA: TGCAGCGCCGGGCGGGGGTCCTACAATGAGCAGTTCTTC
CDR3: CSAGRGSYNEQFF
J: TRBJ2-1
size: few
V: TRBV29-1
length: 13
D: TRBD2

DNA: TGTGCCAGCAGTGAGATCTATGGCTACACCTTC
CDR3: CASSEIYGYTF
J: TRBJ1-2
size: NA
V: TRBV2
length: 11
D: NA

DNA: TGTGCCAGCTCACCGTCGGACAGGACAGAAAAACTGTTTTTT
CDR3: CASSPSDRTEKLFF
J: TRBJ1-4
size: NA
V: TRBV18
length: 14
D: TRBD1

DNA: TGTGCCAGCAGCTTGGGGACAGTTAGCTCCTACAATGAGCAGTTCTTC
CDR3: CASSLGTVSSYNEQFF
J: TRBJ2-1
size: NA
V: TRBV7-2
length: 16
D: TRBD1

DNA: TGTGCCAGCAGTGAAGTAGCGGGAGTCTACAATGAGCAGTTCTTC
CDR3: CASSEVAGVYNEQFF
J: TRBJ2-1
size: few
V: TRBV2
length: 15
D: TRBD2

DNA: TGTGCCTCTACCAGGGAGGGGTCCTACGAGCAGTACTTC
CDR3: CASTREGSYEQYF
J: TRBJ2-7
size: few
V: TRBV30
length: 13
D: TRBD2

DNA: TGCGCCAGCAGCTTGGAGCCAGGGGGGTACACTGAAGCTTTCTTT
CDR3: CASSLEPGGYTEAFF
J: TRBJ1-1
size: NA
V: TRBV5-1
length: 15
D: TRBD1

DNA: TGTGCCAGCCGAACGGCGGGAGGGCCCCACGAGCAGTACTTC
CDR3: CASRTAGGPHEQYF
J: TRBJ2-7
size: NA
V: TRBV13
length: 14
D: TRBD2

DNA: TGTGCCAGCAGCTCAAGGACAGAAAGGTGGGAGCAGTACTTC
CDR3: CASSSRTERWEQYF
J: TRBJ2-7
size: few
V: TRBV7-2
length: 14
D: NA

DNA: TGTGCCAGCAGCCCCGGCAGGGGAGGCATTCAGTACTTC
CDR3: CASSPGRGGIQYF
J: TRBJ2-4
size: few
V: TRBV7-3
length: 13
D: NA